The 26 T cell receptor beta chains below all came from one sample that was sequenced in a study of CD4 T cells in relation to SARS-CoV-2 and coronaviruses. What these receptors recognize is not known. Assay used: immunoSEQ multiplex PCR; TCRdb lists only in-frame clones, some missing. The sample shows 20,000 to 25,000 clones, more than 65% of them seen only once. Unexposed donor CD4+ T cells date from about 2011-2019, before the COVID-19 pandemic. Isolation of CD4+ T cells took place after about 9 days in culture. Sequencing was carried out using CD4+ T cells from PBMCs, cultured in vitro. These receptors were collected from a human donor in good health.

This chain links TRBV2 with TRBJ2-2, with D unclear. The CDR3 is made up of 13 amino acids. V lost 5 bases and J lost 3, with 7 bases in between. Germline values: CDR1 SNHLY, CDR2 FYNNEI. CDR3 coding DNA: TGTGCCAGCAGTTCCAGCCACACCGGGGAGCTGTTTTTT. Its translation is CASSSSHTGELFF.

The V call is TRBV4-3, the J call TRBJ2-7, with D possibly matching TRBD2 (5 bases). Between the trimmed V and J ends, which lost 0 bases and 6 bases, there was a span of 12 bases. The germline V gene has CDR1 LGHNA and CDR2 YSLEER. CDR3 length: 14 amino acids. CDR3 sequence: CASSQDIILGEQYF. The CDR3 DNA sequence: TGCGCCAGCAGCCAAGATATTATACTAGGCGAGCAGTACTTC.

The chain employs TRBV2 and TRBJ2-6; D gene ambiguous. The CDR3 covers 14 residues. The ends were cut back, 5 bases at V and 0 bases at J, with 5 bases in the middle. Germline V gene lookup returns CDR1 SNHLY and CDR2 FYNNEI. The CDR3 spells CASSTDSGANVLTF. Here the CDR3 DNA reads TGTGCCAGCAGTACCGACTCTGGGGCCAACGTCCTGACTTTC. Combining the CDR3 with reference TRBV2 and TRBJ2-6 gives the whole variable domain EPEVTQTPSHQVTQMGQEVILRCVPISNHLYFYWYRQILGQKVEFLVSFYNNEISEKSEIFDDQFSVERPDGSNFTLKIRSTKLEDSAMYFCASSTDSGANVLTFGAGSRLTVL.

This chain joins TRBV7-2 and TRBJ2-7, with D tentatively TRBD1 (6 bases). Trimming shortened V by 0 bases and J by 5 bases, and 11 bases separated the two germline ends. The CDR3 length is 14 residues. CDR1 and CDR2 (germline): SGHTA, FQGNSA. The CDR3: CASSLAGQSNEQYF. The CDR3 nucleotides read TGTGCCAGCAGCTTAGCTGGACAGAGTAACGAGCAGTACTTC.

The rearrangement links TRBV6-5 to TRBJ1-1, with D unclear. CDR3 length: 14 amino acids. CDR1 is MNHEY, CDR2 SVGAGI, per germline. Trimming removed 6 bases at V and 1 base at J, with 12 bases between. CDR3 sequence reads: CASRPLWGNTEAFF. CDR3 in DNA: TGTGCCAGCAGACCACTGTGGGGGAACACTGAAGCTTTCTTT.

This clone is a singleton in its sample. The CDR3: CASSRTVPATTYNEQFF. The CDR3 DNA is TGCGCCAGCAGCAGGACGGTTCCGGCCACAACCTACAATGAGCAGTTCTTC. The chain uses TRBV5-1 and TRBJ2-1; D is unresolved. The V and J ends lost 4 bases and 2 bases respectively, with 19 bases between them. Germline CDR1 is SGHRS and CDR2 is YFSETQ. This CDR3 comprises 17 residues.

CDR3 residues: CASTDRPDTQYF. The CDR3 nucleotides are TGTGCCAGTACCGACAGGCCGGATACGCAGTATTTT. V is TRBV19 and J is TRBJ2-3; D may be TRBD1 (6 bases). CDR1 and CDR2 from the germline V gene are LNHDA and SQIVND (reference sequence). The CDR3 covers 12 residues. The germline V and J ends were trimmed by 7 bases and 6 bases, with 11 bases remaining between them.

This clone was seen once. This chain connects TRBV5-1 to TRBJ2-7; 11 bases align to TRBD2. V trimming: 0 bases; J trimming: 5 bases; junction bases outside the gene matches: 4. The CDR3 totals 15 residues. Germline V gene sequence: CDR1 SGHRS, CDR2 YFSETQ. The CDR3 sequence is CASSLVLAGGHEQYF. The CDR3 region has the DNA TGCGCCAGCAGCTTGGTCCTAGCGGGGGGACACGAGCAGTACTTC. The full variable domain, with the rest looked up from reference TRBV5-1 and TRBJ2-7, is KAGVTQTPRYLIKTRGQQVTLSCSPISGHRSVSWYQQTPGQGLQFLFEYFSETQRNKGNFPGRFSGRQFSNSRSEMNVSTLELGDSALYLCASSLVLAGGHEQYFGPGTRLTVT.

The J gene is TRBJ1-2, the V gene TRBV4-1; D perhaps matches TRBD1 (5 bases). The V end was cut by 2 bases, the J end by 4 bases, with 8 bases between. Looked up from germline, CDR1 is MGHRA and CDR2 is YSYEKL. This CDR3 contains 13 residues. CDR3 DNA sequence: TGCGCCAGCAGCCAACTGGGGGTCTATGGCTACACCTTC. It codes for CASSQLGVYGYTF.

The rearrangement links TRBV5-5 to TRBJ1-2, with D unresolved. V gave up 0 bases and J gave up 6 bases, with 15 bases separating them. The CDR3 has 15 residues. Germline V gene data show CDR1 as SGHKS and CDR2 as YYEKEE (reference sequence). The CDR3 DNA is TGTGCCAGCAGCTTGGTCCACGCGATCGGTGATGGCTACACCTTC. As protein: CASSLVHAIGDGYTF.

The J gene is TRBJ2-7, the V gene TRBV10-3; maybe TRBD2 (6 bases). V gave up 0 bases and J gave up 1 base, with 10 bases separating them. Germline V CDR1 and CDR2: ENHRY, SYGVKD. This CDR3 region has 15 residues. DNA for the CDR3: TGTGCCATCAGTGAGTCGAGCGGGCATTCCTACGAGCAGTACTTC. Its translation: CAISESSGHSYEQYF.

Only a few counts were recorded for this clone. The chain couples TRBV7-2 to TRBJ2-3; possibly TRBD1 or TRBD2 for D (5 bases each). Germline CDR1 SGHTA, CDR2 FQGNSA. The CDR3 is 16 residues long. The ends were cut back, 1 base at V and 10 bases at J, with 21 bases in the middle. CDR3: CASSLVGETRGGSQYF. The CDR3 DNA sequence: TGTGCCAGCAGCTTAGTGGGTGAGACGCGTGGGGGTTCGCAGTATTTT.

This clone was seen more than once but under ten times. This sequence joins TRBV4-3 and TRBJ2-5; no firm D call. The length of the CDR3 is 13 residues. CDR1 LGHNA and CDR2 YSLEER come from the germline V gene. The V and J ends lost 4 bases and 4 bases respectively, with 10 bases between them. CDR3 nucleotide sequence: TGCGCCAGCAGCCGAGCCGATGCAGAGACCCAGTACTTC. This sequence encodes CASSRADAETQYF.

This chain uses TRBV3-1 (or the pseudogene TRBV3-2) with TRBJ2-3; 8 nucleotides agree with TRBD2. There are 15 residues in the CDR3. CDR1 and CDR2 from the germline V gene are LGHDT and YNNKEL (reference sequence). V lost 4 bases, J lost 0 bases, and 3 bases stayed unmatched. This chain's CDR3 is CASSPVAGSTDTQYF. In nucleotides, the CDR3 is TGTGCCAGCAGCCCCGTAGCGGGAAGCACAGATACGCAGTATTTT.

Turning to this clone: The junction does not match germline at one end; this may be a read error. The genes are TRBV7-7 and TRBJ2-1, with a weak D call TRBD2 (6 bases). The CDR3 is 13 residues long. Per the germline V gene, CDR1 is SSHAT and CDR2 is FNYEAQ (reference sequence). CDR3 nucleotide sequence: TGTGCTAGCAGCTTAAGGCTGGGGGGTGAGCAGTTCTTC. Translated, it gives CASSLRLGGEQFF.

CDR3 nucleotide sequence: TGTGCCAGCAGACCCCAGACAGGGAGCTCCTACAATGAGCAGTTCTTC. This encodes CASRPQTGSSYNEQFF. The chain joins TRBV3-1 (or the pseudogene TRBV3-2) to TRBJ2-1; 7 bases map to TRBD1. V shed 6 bases, J shed 0 bases, and the junction held 8 bases outside the gene matches. In germline, CDR1 is LGHDT, CDR2 YNNKEL (reference sequence). The CDR3 runs to 16 residues.

This chain connects TRBV27 to TRBJ1-3, with D possibly TRBD1 on 5 matching bases. The germline gives CDR1 MNHEY, CDR2 SMNVEV (reference sequence). The CDR3 consists of 15 residues. Trimming removed 3 bases from V and 1 base from J, with 10 bases in between. The CDR3 loop reads CASSLWGGSGNTIYF. In DNA form, the CDR3 reads TGTGCCAGCAGTTTGTGGGGGGGGTCTGGAAACACCATATATTTT.

There are a few counts of this clone. The chain couples TRBV6-5 to TRBJ1-6; D unclear. Trimming left V 2 bases short and J 7 bases short, with 3 bases between. From germline, CDR1 is MNHEY and CDR2 SVGAGI. The CDR3 runs 12 residues. CDR3 loop: CASSYANSPLHF. DNA for the CDR3: TGTGCCAGCAGTTACGCAAATTCACCCCTCCACTTT.

This chain links TRBV7-8 with TRBJ2-4; D might be TRBD2 (6 bases). V gave up 1 base and J gave up 6 bases, with 19 bases separating them. CDR1 is SGHVS, CDR2 FQNEAQ, per germline. This CDR3 has 17 residues. The CDR3 loop is CASSLVTRRAGRNIQYF. CDR3 DNA: TGTGCCAGCAGCTTAGTGACCAGGAGGGCCGGGAGAAACATTCAGTACTTC.

This clone counts as medium-sized (0.01 to 0.1%). The chain links TRBV7-8 to TRBJ1-2; D is unresolved. The CDR3 sequence is 14 residues long. The V and J ends lost 5 bases and 3 bases respectively, with 13 bases between them. Germline V CDR1 and CDR2: SGHVS, FQNEAQ. This CDR3 reads CASSPREGDYGYTF. The CDR3 DNA reads TGTGCCAGCAGCCCCCGGGAGGGCGACTATGGCTACACCTTC.

The V call is TRBV6-5, the J call TRBJ2-7, with 8 nucleotides matching TRBD2. Germline V CDR1 and CDR2: MNHEY, SVGAGI. Trimming at V came to 5 bases and at J to 4 bases, leaving 10 bases not matched to a gene. The CDR3 is 15 amino acids. The CDR3 DNA reads as TGTGCCAGCAGTCGAGAAATAGCGGGAAGGTACGAGCAGTACTTC. This codes for CASSREIAGRYEQYF.

The chain employs TRBV9 and TRBJ2-3; no definite D call. Per the germline V gene, CDR1 is SGDLS and CDR2 is YYNGEE. This CDR3 has 15 amino acids. The ends were cut back, 0 bases at V and 4 bases at J, with 12 bases in the middle. CDR3 DNA: TGTGCCAGCAGCGTAGGTTCGGGCACCGCAGATACGCAGTATTTT. This encodes CASSVGSGTADTQYF.

V is TRBV4-1 and J is TRBJ1-2; 10 bases match TRBD1. Germline CDR1 is MGHRA and CDR2 is YSYEKL. The CDR3 is 16 amino acids. V lost 0 bases, J lost 8 bases, and 9 bases stayed unmatched. CDR3 loop: CASSQDRDRGMRGYTF. For the CDR3, the DNA is TGCGCCAGCAGCCAAGATCGGGACAGGGGAATGCGGGGCTACACCTTC.

The J gene is TRBJ2-5, the V gene TRBV2; 7 nucleotides agree with TRBD2. The germline V gene has CDR1 SNHLY and CDR2 FYNNEI. The length of the CDR3 is 16 residues. V lost 6 bases, J lost 1 base, and 11 bases stayed unmatched. The CDR3 loop is CASSGDAGVLQETQYF. As DNA, the CDR3 is TGTGCCAGCAGCGGCGACGCGGGGGTCCTCCAAGAGACCCAGTACTTC.

The chain's CDR3 is CSASTSGTQYF. DNA for the CDR3: TGCAGTGCTAGCACCAGTGGGACCCAGTACTTC. The chain employs TRBV20-1 and TRBJ2-5; D gene uncertain. V lost 3 bases and J 7 bases, leaving 9 bases between the germline ends. The CDR3 totals 11 residues. Germline V gene sequence: CDR1 DFQATT, CDR2 SNEGSKA (reference sequence).

The rearrangement uses TRBV7-6 and TRBJ1-5; D is unclear. CDR3 size: 13 residues. CDR1 and CDR2 from the germline V gene are SGHVS and FNYEAQ. V lost 4 bases and J 2 bases, leaving 6 bases between the germline ends. This CDR3 is CASSSQGNQPQHF. The CDR3 coding sequence is TGTGCCAGCAGCTCCCAAGGCAATCAGCCCCAGCATTTT.